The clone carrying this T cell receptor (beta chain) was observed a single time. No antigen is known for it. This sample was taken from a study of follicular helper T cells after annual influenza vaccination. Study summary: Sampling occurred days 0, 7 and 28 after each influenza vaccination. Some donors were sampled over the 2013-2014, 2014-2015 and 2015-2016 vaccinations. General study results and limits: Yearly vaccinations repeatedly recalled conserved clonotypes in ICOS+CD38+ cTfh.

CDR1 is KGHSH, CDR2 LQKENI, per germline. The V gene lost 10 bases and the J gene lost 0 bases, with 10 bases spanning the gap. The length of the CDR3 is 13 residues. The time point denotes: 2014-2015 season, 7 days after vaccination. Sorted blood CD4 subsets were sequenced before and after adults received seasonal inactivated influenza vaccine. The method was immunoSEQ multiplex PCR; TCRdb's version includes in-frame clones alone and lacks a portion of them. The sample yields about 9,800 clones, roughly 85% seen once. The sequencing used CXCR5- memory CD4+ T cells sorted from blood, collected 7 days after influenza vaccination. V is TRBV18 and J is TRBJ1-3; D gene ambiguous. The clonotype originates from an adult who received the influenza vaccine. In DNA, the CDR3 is TGTGCCACCTACACCTCCTCTGGAAACACCATATATTTT. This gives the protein CATYTSSGNTIYF.